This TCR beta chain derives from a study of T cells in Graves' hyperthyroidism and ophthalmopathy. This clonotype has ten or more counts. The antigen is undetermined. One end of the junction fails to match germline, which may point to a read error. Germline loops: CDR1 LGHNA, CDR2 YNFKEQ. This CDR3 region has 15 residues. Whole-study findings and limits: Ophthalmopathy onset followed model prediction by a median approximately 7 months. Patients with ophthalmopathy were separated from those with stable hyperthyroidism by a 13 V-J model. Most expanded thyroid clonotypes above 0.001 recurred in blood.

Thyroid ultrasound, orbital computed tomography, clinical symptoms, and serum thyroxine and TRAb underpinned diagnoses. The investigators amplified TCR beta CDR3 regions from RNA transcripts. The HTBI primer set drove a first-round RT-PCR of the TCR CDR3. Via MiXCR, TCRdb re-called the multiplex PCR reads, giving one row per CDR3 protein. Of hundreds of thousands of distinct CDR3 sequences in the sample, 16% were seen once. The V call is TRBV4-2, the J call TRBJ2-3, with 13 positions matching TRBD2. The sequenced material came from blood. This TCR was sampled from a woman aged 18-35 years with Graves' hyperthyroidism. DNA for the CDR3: TGCGCCAGCAGCCAAGGACTAGCGGGGGCAGATACGCAGTATTTT. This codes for CASSQGLAGADTQYF.